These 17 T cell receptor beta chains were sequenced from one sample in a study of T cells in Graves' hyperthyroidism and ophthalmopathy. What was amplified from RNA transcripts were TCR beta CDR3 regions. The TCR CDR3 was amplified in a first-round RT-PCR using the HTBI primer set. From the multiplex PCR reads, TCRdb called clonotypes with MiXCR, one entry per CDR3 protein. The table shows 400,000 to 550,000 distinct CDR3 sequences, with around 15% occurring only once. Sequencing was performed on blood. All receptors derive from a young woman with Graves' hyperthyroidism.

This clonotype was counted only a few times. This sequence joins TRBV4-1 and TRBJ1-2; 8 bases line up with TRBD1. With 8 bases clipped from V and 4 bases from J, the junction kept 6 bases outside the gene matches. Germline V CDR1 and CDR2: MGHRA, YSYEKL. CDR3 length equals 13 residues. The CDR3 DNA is TGCGCCAGCGGTCTCACAGGGGGCTATGGCTACACCTTC. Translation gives CASGLTGGYGYTF.

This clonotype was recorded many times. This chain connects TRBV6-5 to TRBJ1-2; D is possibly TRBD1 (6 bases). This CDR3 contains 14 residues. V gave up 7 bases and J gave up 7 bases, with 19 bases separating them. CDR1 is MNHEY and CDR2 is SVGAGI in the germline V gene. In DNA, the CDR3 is TGTGCCAGCATTCCCCGAGGAGGGGGGGGTGGCTACACCTTC. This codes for CASIPRGGGGGYTF.

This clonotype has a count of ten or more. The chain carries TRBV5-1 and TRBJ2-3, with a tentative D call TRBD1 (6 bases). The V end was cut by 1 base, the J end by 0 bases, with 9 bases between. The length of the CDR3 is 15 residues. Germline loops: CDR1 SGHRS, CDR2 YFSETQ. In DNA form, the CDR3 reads TGCGCCAGCAGCTTGCAGGGGCAGAGCACAGATACGCAGTATTTT. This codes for CASSLQGQSTDTQYF.

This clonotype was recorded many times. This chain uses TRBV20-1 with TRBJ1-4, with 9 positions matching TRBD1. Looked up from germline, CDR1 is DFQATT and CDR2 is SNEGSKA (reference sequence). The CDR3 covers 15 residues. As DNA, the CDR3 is TGCAGCGCGGACAGGGGCTATGCAACTAATGAAAAACTGTTTTTT. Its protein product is CSADRGYATNEKLFF.

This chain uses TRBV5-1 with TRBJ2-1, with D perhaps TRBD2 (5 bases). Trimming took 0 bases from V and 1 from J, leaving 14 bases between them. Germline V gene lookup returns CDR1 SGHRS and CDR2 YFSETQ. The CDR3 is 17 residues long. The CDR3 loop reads CASSLGAGFLSYNEQFF. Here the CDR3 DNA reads TGCGCCAGCAGCTTGGGGGCGGGCTTCCTTTCCTACAATGAGCAGTTCTTC.

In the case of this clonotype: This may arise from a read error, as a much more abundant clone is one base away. CDR3 sequence reads: CASSPPGQPNTEDFF. The CDR3 nucleotides are TGCGCCAGCAGCCCACCGGGACAACCGAACACTGAAGATTTCTTT. V and J are TRBV5-1 and TRBJ1-1, with D possibly TRBD1 on 6 matching bases. The CDR3 contains 15 residues. Germline V gives CDR1 SGHRS, CDR2 YFSETQ. Filled out from reference TRBV5-1 and TRBJ1-1, the complete variable domain reads KAGVTQTPRYLIKTRGQQVTLSCSPISGHRSVSWYQQTPGQGLQFLFEYFSETQRNKGNFPGRFSGRQFSNSRSEMNVSTLELGDSALYLCASSPPGQPNTEDFFGQGTRLTVV.

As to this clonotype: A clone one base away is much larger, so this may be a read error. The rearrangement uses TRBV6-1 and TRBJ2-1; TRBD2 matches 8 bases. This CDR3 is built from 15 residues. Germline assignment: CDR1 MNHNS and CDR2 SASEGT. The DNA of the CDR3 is TGTGCCCGCAGTCCTTGGACTAGCCACTACAATGAGCAGTTCTTC. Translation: CARSPWTSHYNEQFF.

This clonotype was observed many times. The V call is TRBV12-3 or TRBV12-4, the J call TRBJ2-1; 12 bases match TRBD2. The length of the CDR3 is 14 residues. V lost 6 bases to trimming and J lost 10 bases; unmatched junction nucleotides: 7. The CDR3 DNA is TGTGCCAGCAGACTAGCGGGAGGCTCCTTGGAGCAGTTCTTC. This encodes CASRLAGGSLEQFF.

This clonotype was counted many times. Here the CDR3 reads CASSLEGSYYGYTF. The CDR3 nucleotides read TGTGCCAGCAGTTTAGAGGGCAGCTACTATGGCTACACCTTC. V gene TRBV12-3 or TRBV12-4 combines with J gene TRBJ1-2; D is unclear. The CDR3 runs 14 residues. The V gene lost 1 base and the J gene lost 3 bases, with 9 bases spanning the gap.

The chain's CDR3 is CAWSDGLAVTDTQYF. DNA for the CDR3: TGTGCCTGGAGTGATGGACTAGCGGTCACAGATACGCAGTATTTT. The chain employs TRBV30 and TRBJ2-3; 10 bases line up with TRBD2. The CDR3 length is 15 residues. The trim removed 1 base at V and 2 bases at J, leaving 3 bases unmatched. Germline CDR1 GTSNPN, CDR2 SVGIG (reference sequence). The entire variable domain, with the rest obtained from reference TRBV30 and TRBJ2-3, is as follows: SQTIHQWPATLVQPVGSPLSLECTVEGTSNPNLYWYRQAAGRGLQLLFYSVGIGQISSEVPQNLSASRPQDRQFILSSKKLLLSDSGFYLCAWSDGLAVTDTQYFGPGTRLTVL.

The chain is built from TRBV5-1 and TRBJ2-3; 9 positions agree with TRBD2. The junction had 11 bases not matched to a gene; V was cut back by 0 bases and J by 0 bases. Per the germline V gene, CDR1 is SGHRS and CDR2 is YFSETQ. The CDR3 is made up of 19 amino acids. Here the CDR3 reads CASSLAGKLTSGSTDTQYF. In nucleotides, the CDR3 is TGCGCCAGCAGCTTGGCCGGGAAGTTGACTAGCGGAAGCACAGATACGCAGTATTTT.

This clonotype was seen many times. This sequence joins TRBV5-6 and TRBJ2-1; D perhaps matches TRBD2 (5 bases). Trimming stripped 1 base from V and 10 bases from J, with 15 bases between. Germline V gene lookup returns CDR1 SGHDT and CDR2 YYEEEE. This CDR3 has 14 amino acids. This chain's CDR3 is CASSLRTASPEQFF. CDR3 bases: TGTGCCAGCAGCTTGAGGACTGCATCGCCGGAGCAGTTCTTC.

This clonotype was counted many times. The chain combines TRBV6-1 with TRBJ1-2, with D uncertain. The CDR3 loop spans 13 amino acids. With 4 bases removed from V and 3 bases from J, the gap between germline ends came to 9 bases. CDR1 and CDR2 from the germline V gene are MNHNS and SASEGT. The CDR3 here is CASSAGPDYGYTF. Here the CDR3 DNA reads TGTGCCAGCAGTGCTGGGCCGGACTATGGCTACACCTTC.

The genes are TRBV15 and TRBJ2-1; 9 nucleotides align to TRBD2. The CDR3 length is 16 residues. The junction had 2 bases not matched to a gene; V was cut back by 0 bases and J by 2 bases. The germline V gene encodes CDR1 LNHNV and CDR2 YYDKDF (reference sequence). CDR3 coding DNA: TGTGCCACCAGCAGAGATGCGGGGGGGGCCTACAATGAGCAGTTCTTC. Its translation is CATSRDAGGAYNEQFF.

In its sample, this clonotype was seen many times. The CDR3 sequence: CAISEGGQAEAFF. The CDR3 region has the DNA TGTGCCATCAGTGAGGGTGGCCAGGCCGAAGCTTTCTTT. The rearrangement uses TRBV10-3 and TRBJ1-1; no reliable D call. This CDR3 is 13 amino acids long. Germline V CDR1 and CDR2: ENHRY, SYGVKD. V lost 2 bases to trimming and J lost 8 bases, with 12 bases between them.

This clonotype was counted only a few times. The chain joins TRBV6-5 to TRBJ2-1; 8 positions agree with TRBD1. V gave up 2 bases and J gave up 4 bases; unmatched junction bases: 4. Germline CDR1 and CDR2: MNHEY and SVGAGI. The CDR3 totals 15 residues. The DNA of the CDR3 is TGTGCCAGCAGTTACGACGGACAGGGATACAATGAGCAGTTCTTC. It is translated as CASSYDGQGYNEQFF.

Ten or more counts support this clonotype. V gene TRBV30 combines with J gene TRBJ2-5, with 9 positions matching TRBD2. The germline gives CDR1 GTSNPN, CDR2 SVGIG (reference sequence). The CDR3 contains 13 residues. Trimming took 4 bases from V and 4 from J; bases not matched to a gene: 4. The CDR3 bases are TGTGCCTGGACCACAGCGGGAGGAGAGACCCAGTACTTC. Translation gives CAWTTAGGETQYF. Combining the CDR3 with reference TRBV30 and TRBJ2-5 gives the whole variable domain SQTIHQWPATLVQPVGSPLSLECTVEGTSNPNLYWYRQAAGRGLQLLFYSVGIGQISSEVPQNLSASRPQDRQFILSSKKLLLSDSGFYLCAWTTAGGETQYFGPGTRLLVL.